One and the same sample provided the 8 T cell receptor beta chains below, sequenced in a study of blood T cell repertoires in COVID-19. TCRdb keeps only in-frame clones here, not all; method: immunoSEQ multiplex PCR. The sample has about 190,000 clones; roughly 78% are singletons. Sequencing was done on a sample of peripheral blood. The receptors here all came from a woman of 80 years or more with active or convalescent COVID-19.

The gene calls are TRBV10-3 and TRBJ1-1, with 7 bases lining up with TRBD1. Per the germline V gene, CDR1 is ENHRY and CDR2 is SYGVKD. V shed 5 bases and J 4 bases; nucleotides not matched to a gene: 4. CDR3 length: 13 amino acids. CDR3 residues: CAISRTGGTEAFF. CDR3 bases: TGTGCCATCAGTCGGACAGGCGGCACTGAAGCTTTCTTT.

This clone occurred once. This rearrangement joins TRBV6-5 to TRBJ2-6; TRBD1 matches at 7 bases. In germline, CDR1 is MNHEY, CDR2 SVGAGI. The CDR3 covers 15 residues. V gave up 4 bases and J gave up 4 bases; unmatched junction bases: 4. CDR3 residues: CASSSRGTGANVLTF. DNA of the CDR3: TGTGCCAGCAGTTCCAGGGGGACGGGGGCCAACGTCCTGACTTTC.

The chain uses TRBV5-1 and TRBJ1-1; 11 bases agree with TRBD1. V was clipped by 0 bases and J by 0 bases; unmatched bases: 7. The CDR3 totals 18 residues. Germline CDR1 is SGHRS and CDR2 is YFSETQ. DNA for the CDR3: TGCGCCAGCAGCTTGGCGGGACAGGGGGGCCTATTGAACACTGAAGCTTTCTTT. Its translation is CASSLAGQGGLLNTEAFF.

CDR3 residues: CASSLRQSTDTQYF. CDR3 sequence (DNA): TGTGCCAGCAGCTTACGACAGAGCACAGATACGCAGTATTTT. The chain is built from TRBV7-8 and TRBJ2-3; perhaps TRBD1 as D (5 bases). The CDR3 has 14 residues. The germline V and J ends were trimmed by 2 bases and 0 bases, with 6 bases remaining between them. From germline, CDR1 is SGHVS and CDR2 FQNEAQ.

This rearrangement joins TRBV5-1 to TRBJ2-3; D is unresolved. V lost 3 bases and J 2 bases, leaving 10 bases between the germline ends. This CDR3 is 14 amino acids long. Germline V CDR1 and CDR2: SGHRS, YFSETQ. CDR3 sequence: CASSSETTTDTQYF. Here the CDR3 DNA reads TGCGCCAGCAGCTCAGAGACAACCACAGATACGCAGTATTTT.

The rearrangement joins TRBV29-1 to TRBJ2-6; tentatively, D is TRBD2 (6 bases). Germline-derived CDR1 and CDR2 are SQVTM and ANQGSEA. CDR3 length: 16 residues. With 6 bases removed from V and 3 bases from J, the gap between germline ends came to 18 bases. The CDR3 bases are TGCAGCGTCGGCCAGGGCTGGGGGGTTGGGGCCAACGTCCTGACTTTC. Protein product: CSVGQGWGVGANVLTF. The variable domain in full, with the rest retrieved from reference TRBV29-1 and TRBJ2-6, is SAVISQKPSRDICQRGTSLTIQCQVDSQVTMMFWYRQQPGQSLTLIATANQGSEATYESGFVIDKFPISRPNLTFSTLTVSNMSPEDSSIYLCSVGQGWGVGANVLTFGAGSRLTVL.

The chain recombines TRBV6-4 with TRBJ2-3, with D possibly TRBD1 on 5 matching bases. Per the germline V gene, CDR1 is MRHNA and CDR2 is SNTAGT. The CDR3 has 15 amino acids. Trimming removed 5 bases at V and 2 bases at J, with 14 bases between. The CDR3 coding sequence is TGTGCCAGCAGTTTGGCTACAGGTCTCACAGATACGCAGTATTTT. This codes for CASSLATGLTDTQYF.

The chain combines TRBV25-1 with TRBJ1-6; TRBD1 is a possible D gene (5 bases). V was trimmed by 1 base and J by 6 bases, leaving 10 bases between them. This CDR3 region has 15 residues. In germline, CDR1 is MGHDK, CDR2 SYGVNS. The CDR3 nucleotides read TGTGCCAGCAGTGAATTGTCAGGGATTAATTCACCCCTCCACTTT. This gives the protein CASSELSGINSPLHF.